The 8 T cell receptor beta chains below were found in one sample sequenced in a study of T cells in Graves' hyperthyroidism and ophthalmopathy. The investigators amplified TCR beta CDR3 regions from RNA transcripts. HTBI primers were used for first-round RT-PCR of the TCR CDR3. Using its own MiXCR run on the multiplex PCR reads, TCRdb lists one record per CDR3 protein. The table shows over 700,000 distinct CDR3 sequences, with approximately 40% occurring only once. The sequencing input was blood. The receptors stem from a woman in her forties with Graves' hyperthyroidism.

There are a few counts of this clonotype. The rearrangement uses TRBV6-2 or TRBV6-3 and TRBJ2-5; TRBD1 is a possible D gene (5 bases). Germline V gene lookup returns CDR1 MNHEY and CDR2 SVGEGT. The length of the CDR3 is 12 residues. The germline V and J ends were trimmed by 7 bases and 1 base, with 7 bases remaining between them. CDR3: CASMDIQETQYF. As DNA, the CDR3 is TGTGCCAGCATGGACATCCAAGAGACCCAGTACTTC.

This clonotype was found many times. The chain couples TRBV6-5 to TRBJ1-6; TRBD1 is a possible D gene (5 bases). Deletions cut 5 bases from V and 7 bases from J, with 15 bases between. Germline assignment: CDR1 MNHEY and CDR2 SVGAGI. The CDR3 runs to 15 residues. The CDR3 coding sequence is TGTGCCAGCAGTACACCGGGACGGCAAAATTCACCCCTCCACTTT. Amino acid sequence: CASSTPGRQNSPLHF.

As concerns this clonotype: A read error may account for a junction end that differs from germline. The rearrangement joins TRBV7-7 to TRBJ1-3, with 8 bases lining up with TRBD1. The CDR3 contains 17 residues. Germline V CDR1 and CDR2: SSHAT, FNYEAQ (reference sequence). In DNA, the CDR3 is TGTGCTAGCAGCCCTAGGGGGCCGGGACAGGCTGGAAACACCATATATTTT. Translation gives CASSPRGPGQAGNTIYF.

Concerning this clonotype itself: A much bigger clone sits one base away, suggesting this may be a read error. The genes are TRBV6-2 or TRBV6-3 and TRBJ1-5, with 8 bases that match TRBD1. Germline V CDR1 and CDR2: MNHEY, SVGEGT. The CDR3 is 13 amino acids. CDR3 DNA sequence: TGTGCCGGCAGGGACAGGATAGATCAGCCCCAGCATTTT. This sequence encodes CAGRDRIDQPQHF.

This chain uses TRBV9 with TRBJ2-7; no definite D call. CDR1 SGDLS and CDR2 YYNGEE come from the germline V gene. Trimming took off 7 bases at V and 4 bases at J, with 18 bases between the two ends. The CDR3 extends over 14 amino acids. Here the CDR3 reads CASSSTVGKYEQYF. CDR3 bases: TGTGCCAGCTCATCTACGGTTGGGAAATACGAGCAGTACTTC.

This clonotype was recorded many times. CDR3 region: CASSEQSNQPQHF. For the CDR3, the DNA is TGTGCCAGCAGTGAACAGAGCAATCAGCCCCAGCATTTT. The chain recombines TRBV2 with TRBJ1-5; D is unresolved. CDR3 length equals 13 residues. In germline, CDR1 is SNHLY, CDR2 FYNNEI. The V end was cut by 2 bases, the J end by 1 base, with 3 bases between.

J is TRBJ1-3 and V is TRBV7-9; 8 bases map to TRBD1. The V and J ends lost 4 bases and 4 bases, in that order; junction bases with no gene match: 3. The germline V gene has CDR1 SEHNR and CDR2 FQNEAQ (reference sequence). CDR3 size: 14 residues. CDR3 sequence (DNA): TGTGCCAGCAGCTGGGGGGACAGGGGAAACACCATATATTTT. Its protein product is CASSWGDRGNTIYF.

This clonotype occurred a few times. V gene TRBV4-1 combines with J gene TRBJ1-6; the D is unclear. This CDR3 is 17 amino acids long. In germline, CDR1 is MGHRA, CDR2 YSYEKL. V lost 4 bases, J lost 2 bases, and 15 bases lay in between. Here the CDR3 DNA reads TGCGCCAGCAGCCCCTCAGAGCTGTTGACCTATAATTCACCCCTCCACTTT. Amino acid sequence: CASSPSELLTYNSPLHF.